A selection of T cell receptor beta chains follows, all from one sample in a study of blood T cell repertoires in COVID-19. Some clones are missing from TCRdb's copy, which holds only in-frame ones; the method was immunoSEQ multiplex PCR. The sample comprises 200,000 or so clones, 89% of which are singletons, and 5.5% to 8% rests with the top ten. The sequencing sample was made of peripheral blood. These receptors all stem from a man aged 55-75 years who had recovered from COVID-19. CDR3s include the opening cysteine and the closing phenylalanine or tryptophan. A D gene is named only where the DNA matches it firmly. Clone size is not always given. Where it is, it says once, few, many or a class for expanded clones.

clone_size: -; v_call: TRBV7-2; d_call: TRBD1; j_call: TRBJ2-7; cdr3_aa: CASRGGGTGREQYF; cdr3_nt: TGTGCCAGCAGGGGCGGAGGGACAGGGCGCGAGCAGTACTTC
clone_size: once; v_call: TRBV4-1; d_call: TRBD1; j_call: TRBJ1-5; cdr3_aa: CASSRRGQGVGQPQHF; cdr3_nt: TGCGCCAGCAGCCGGAGAGGACAGGGTGTAGGTCAGCCCCAGCATTTT
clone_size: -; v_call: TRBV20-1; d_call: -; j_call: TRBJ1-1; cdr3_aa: CSAQGTEAFF; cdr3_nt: TGCAGTGCCCAGGGCACTGAAGCTTTCTTT
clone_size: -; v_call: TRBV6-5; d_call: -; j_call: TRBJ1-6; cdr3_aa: CASSYSAQINSPLHF; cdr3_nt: TGTGCCAGCAGTTACTCGGCACAAATAAATTCACCCCTCCACTTT
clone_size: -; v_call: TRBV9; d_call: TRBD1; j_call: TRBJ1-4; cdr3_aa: CASSATGASTNEKLFF; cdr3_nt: TGTGCCAGCAGCGCGACAGGGGCCTCAACTAATGAAAAACTGTTTTTT
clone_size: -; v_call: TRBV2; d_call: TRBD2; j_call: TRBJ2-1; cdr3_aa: CASTAWTGTRGASSYNEQFF; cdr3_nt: TGTGCCAGCACCGCCTGGACCGGGACTAGAGGGGCCAGCTCCTACAATGAGCAGTTCTTC
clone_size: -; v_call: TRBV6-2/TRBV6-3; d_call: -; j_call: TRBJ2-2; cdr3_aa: CASSRQVAGELFF; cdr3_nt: TGTGCCAGCAGCCGACAGGTCGCCGGGGAGCTGTTTTTT
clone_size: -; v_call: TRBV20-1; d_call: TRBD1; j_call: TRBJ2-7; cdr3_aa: CSAAHRGQYF; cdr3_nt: TGCAGTGCGGCCCACAGGGGGCAGTACTTC
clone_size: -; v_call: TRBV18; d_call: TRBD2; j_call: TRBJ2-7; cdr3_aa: CASSLTSDPSYEQYF; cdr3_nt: TGTGCCAGCTCTCTGACTAGCGATCCATCCTACGAGCAGTACTTC
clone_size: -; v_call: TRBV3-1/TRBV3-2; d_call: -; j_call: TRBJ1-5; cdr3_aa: CASSLRGTDQPQHF; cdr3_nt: TGTGCCAGCAGCCTCCGGGGGACTGATCAGCCCCAGCATTTT
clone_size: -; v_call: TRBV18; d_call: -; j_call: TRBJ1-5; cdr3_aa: CASSPGGNQPQHF; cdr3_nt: TGTGCCAGCTCACCCGGGGGCAATCAGCCCCAGCATTTT
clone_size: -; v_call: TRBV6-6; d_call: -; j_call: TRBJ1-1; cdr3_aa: CASRGEGTEAFF; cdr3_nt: TGTGCCAGCAGGGGGGAGGGCACTGAAGCTTTCTTT
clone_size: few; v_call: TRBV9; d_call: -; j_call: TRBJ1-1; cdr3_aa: CASSVQPVNTEAFF; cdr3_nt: TGTGCCAGCAGCGTACAACCGGTGAACACTGAAGCTTTCTTT
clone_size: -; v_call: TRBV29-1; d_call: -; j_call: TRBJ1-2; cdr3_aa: CSVEDFGGHGYTF; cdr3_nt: TGCAGCGTTGAAGATTTCGGGGGGCATGGCTACACCTTC
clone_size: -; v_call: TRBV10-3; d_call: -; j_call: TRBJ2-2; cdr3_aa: CAIRRVGVRGELFF; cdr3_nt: TGTGCCATCAGGAGGGTTGGAGTTCGCGGGGAGCTGTTTTTT
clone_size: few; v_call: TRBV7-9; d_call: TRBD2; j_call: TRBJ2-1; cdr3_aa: CASSLRPGGRGNSYNEQFF; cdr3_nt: TGTGCCAGCAGCTTACGGCCGGGCGGGCGGGGGAACTCCTACAATGAGCAGTTCTTC
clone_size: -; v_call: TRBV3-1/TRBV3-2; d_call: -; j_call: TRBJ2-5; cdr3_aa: CASSQDPLEETQYF; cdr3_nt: TGTGCCAGCAGCCAAGATCCGTTAGAAGAGACCCAGTACTTC
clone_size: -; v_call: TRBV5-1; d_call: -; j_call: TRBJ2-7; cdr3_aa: CASSEEPESSKQYF; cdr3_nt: TGCGCCAGCAGTGAAGAGCCCGAATCTAGCAAGCAGTACTTC
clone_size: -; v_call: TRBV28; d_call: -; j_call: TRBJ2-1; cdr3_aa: CASRGSFKGLGNEQFF; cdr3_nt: TGTGCCAGCAGGGGGAGTTTTAAAGGCCTAGGCAATGAGCAGTTCTTC
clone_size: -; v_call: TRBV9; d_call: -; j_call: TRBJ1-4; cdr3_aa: CASSVEAPGVVTKLFF; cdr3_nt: TGTGCCAGCAGCGTAGAGGCACCAGGGGTCGTGACAAAACTGTTTTTT
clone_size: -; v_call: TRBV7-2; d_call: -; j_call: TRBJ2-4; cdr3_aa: CASSKFDRDTSFKNIQYF; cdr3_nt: TGTGCCAGCAGCAAATTTGACCGGGACACCTCCTTTAAAAACATTCAGTACTTC
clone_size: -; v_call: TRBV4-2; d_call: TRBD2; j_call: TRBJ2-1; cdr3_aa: CASSQGGGNYNEQFF; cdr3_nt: TGTGCCAGCAGCCAAGGGGGGGGGAACTACAATGAGCAGTTCTTC
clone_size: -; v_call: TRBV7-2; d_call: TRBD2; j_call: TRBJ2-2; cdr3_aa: CASSPRFSGSPGELFF; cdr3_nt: TGTGCCAGCAGCCCCCGTTTTAGCGGGAGTCCCGGGGAGCTGTTTTTT
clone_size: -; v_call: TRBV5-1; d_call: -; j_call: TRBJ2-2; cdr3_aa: CASSFASVGTGELFF; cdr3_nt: TGCGCCAGCAGCTTTGCTAGCGTAGGAACCGGGGAGCTGTTTTTT
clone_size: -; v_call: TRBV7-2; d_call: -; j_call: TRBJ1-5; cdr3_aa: CASSKQGVSNQPQHF; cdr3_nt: TGTGCCAGCAGCAAACAGGGTGTGAGCAATCAGCCCCAGCATTTT
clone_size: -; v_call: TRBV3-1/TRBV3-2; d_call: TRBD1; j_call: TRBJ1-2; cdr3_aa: CASSQPGQGYGYTF; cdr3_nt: TGTGCCAGCAGCCAACCGGGACAGGGGTATGGCTACACCTTC
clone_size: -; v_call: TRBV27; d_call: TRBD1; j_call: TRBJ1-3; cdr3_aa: CASSRSGQRLSGNTIYF; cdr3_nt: TGTGCCAGCAGTCGCTCGGGACAGCGCCTCTCTGGAAACACCATATATTTT
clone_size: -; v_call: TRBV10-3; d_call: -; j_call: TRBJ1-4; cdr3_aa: CAISMSGEGEKLFF; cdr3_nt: TGTGCCATCAGTATGTCAGGCGAGGGAGAAAAACTGTTTTTT
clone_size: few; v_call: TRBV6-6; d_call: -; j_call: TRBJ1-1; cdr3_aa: CASSSGLYTEAFF; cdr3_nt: TGTGCCAGCAGTTCAGGGCTGTACACTGAAGCTTTCTTT
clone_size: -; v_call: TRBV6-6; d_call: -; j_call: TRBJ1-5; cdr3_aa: CASTRDDIGNQPQHF; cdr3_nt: TGTGCCAGCACCCGGGATGATATCGGCAATCAGCCCCAGCATTTT